This note documents a single T cell receptor beta chain sequence. This clonotype was recorded a few times. Its antigen remains unidentified. No clone much larger than this one lies a single base away; base qualities are absent. At the junction V is shortened by 5 bases and J by 4 bases; bases outside the gene matches: 13. The CDR3 runs 17 residues from the cysteine to the phenylalanine. CDR3 DNA is the only sequence kept; it has 51 bases, read in frame from the first base. CDR1 and CDR2 are drawn from the germline V gene: SGHVS, FQNEAQ. The data were obtained in a study of T cell repertoires in cytomegalovirus infection (dated by TCRdb to between 2018 and 2021). Study-level background: Recently identified HLA-C-restricted CMV epitopes, whose presentation resists viral immunomodulation, were targeted by peptide stimulations together with well-studied HLA-B-restricted epitopes. The HLA type of each donor mattered for the analysis, because public TCR beta signatures pointed to carriage of CMV infection along with the matching HLA type. What the study reported, not specific to this receptor: The ex vivo response was dominated by HLA-C-restricted CMV-specific TCR beta clonotypes, which also provided the single most frequent clonotype in two of eight donors. Carriers of CMV infection plus the relevant HLA type were discriminated by the cumulative frequency of public TCR beta family members in the study cohort and in an independent roughly 350-donor cohort.

Taken with the paper, the label for treatment or condition translates to: in vitro stimulation with specific CMV peptide epitopes to enrich CMV-specific T cells. The reads were generated on an Illumina HiSeq 1500. The raw public data were reprocessed by TCRdb itself: fastp quality trimming at Q25, MiXCR clonotype calling, in-frame beta chains only. Rows with a matching CDR3 protein are joined into one entry that keeps the most common DNA and genes. This sample comprises approximately 300,000 distinct CDR3 sequences, about 27% of them detected only once. The top ten constitute over 15% of the sample.

The chain couples TRBV7-8 to TRBJ2-7, and 11 junctional nucleotides match TRBD2. The source of this sequence is a human donor in good health (CMV status not recorded). Some clones in this sample may be carry-over from other donors' samples. The sequences come from cultured PBMCs, collected from culture after CMV antigen stimulation. CDR3 reads: CASSAHRGSGGAYEQYF. The sequenced DNA: TGTGCCAGCAGCGCCCACCGGGGTAGCGGGGGGGCTTACGAGCAGTACTTC.